This TCR beta chain was identified in a study of shared clonotypes between healthy human individuals. Study overall: Every donor yielded three CD4 naive, three CD4 memory, two CD8 naive and one CD8 memory plate.

Germline lookup yields CDR1 LNHDA and CDR2 SQIVND (reference sequence). The CDR3 is 13 amino acids. V gave up 7 bases and J gave up 0 bases, with 10 bases separating them. Only CD45RO-negative cells positively selected for CCR7 counted as naive CD8 cells, so terminally differentiated effector memory CD45RA+ cells were excluded. Those who donated, Caucasian adults without exception, all lived in Nashville, Tennessee. Splitting of each subset's genomic DNA was done evenly across several immunoSEQ plates. Approximately 210 ng DNA, tens of thousands of T cell genomes, went into each sorted-subset replicate PCR. Repertoires were generated with immunoSEQ multiplex PCR, while TCRdb's copy carries only in-frame clones and drops some. The sample shows some 600,000 clones, roughly 95% of them seen only once.

The rearrangement uses TRBV19 and TRBJ2-7; D remains ambiguous. Material for sequencing was naive CD8+ T cells sorted from blood. This TCR was sampled from a woman aged 30 to 39 in good health. The CDR3 bases are TGTGCCAGTACGGACGGAAACTCCTACGAGCAGTACTTC. This codes for CASTDGNSYEQYF. Full variable domain (remainder filled in from reference TRBV19 and TRBJ2-7): DGGITQSPKYLFRKEGQNVTLSCEQNLNHDAMYWYRQDPGQGLRLIYYSQIVNDFQKGDIAEGYSVSREKKESFPLTVTSAQKNPTAFYLCASTDGNSYEQYFGPGTRLTVT.